This T cell receptor (beta chain) was documented in a study of primary melanoma T cells and metastatic recurrence. Study information: Tumors were T2–T4 primary melanomas thicker than 1 mm.

The protocol was immunoSEQ multiplex PCR, while the TCRdb copy is restricted to in-frame clones and leaves out a portion. Of several hundred clones listed, about nine tenths are singletons. V shed 0 bases and J 3 bases; nucleotides not matched to a gene: 10. CDR1 is SGHNT and CDR2 is YENEEA in the germline V gene. This CDR3 is 17 amino acids long. This receptor was taken from a human donor with melanoma. The sample was melanoma tumor tissue. This sequence joins TRBV11-3 and TRBJ2-7, with 8 bases lining up with TRBD1. The CDR3 loop is CASSLEGTGAIFYEQYF. Written as DNA, the CDR3 is TGTGCCAGCAGCTTAGAGGGGACAGGAGCAATCTTCTACGAGCAGTACTTC.